These 26 T cell receptor beta chains originate from one sample sequenced in a study of CXCR3-negative and CXCR3-positive naive CD8 T cells. Their antigen targets remain unknown. Overall study results and limits: Higher TRB CDR3 hydrophobicity marked CXCR3-positive naive cells relative to CXCR3-negative naive cells.

The TRB libraries of cDNA were built by UMI-labeled 5' RACE. TCRdb processed the 5' RACE reads again and assigns one entry to each CDR3 protein, with no DNA. The data show some 120,000 distinct CDR3 sequences, and the top ten clones hold around 0.54%. The material sequenced was naive CXCR3+ CD8+ T cells from blood. Subset noted: CD45RO-CCR7+CD27+CD95- naive CD8+ T cells expressing CXCR3 (TNR3+). These receptors all come from a human donor in good health. Some clones in this sample may be carry-over from other donors' samples.

The chain's CDR3 is CASRYRDTGYEQYF. V gene TRBV6-2 or TRBV6-3 combines with J gene TRBJ2-7; TCRdb reports TRBD1, a call that lacks DNA to check it against. The CDR3 totals 14 residues. Germline loops: CDR1 MNHEY, CDR2 SVGEGT.

The chain recombines TRBV4-1 with TRBJ2-5. Per germline, CDR1 MGHRA and CDR2 YSYEKL. This CDR3 has 14 residues. The CDR3 here is CASSQDLSQETQYF.

This chain links TRBV4-1 with TRBJ2-1; TCRdb reports TRBD2, a call that lacks DNA to check it against. Looked up from germline, CDR1 is MGHRA and CDR2 is YSYEKL. The CDR3 runs to 11 residues. The CDR3 sequence: CASRKGNEQFF.

The V call is TRBV12-3 or TRBV12-4, the J call TRBJ2-1; lacking DNA, the TRBD1 call made by TCRdb goes unchecked. This CDR3 region has 15 residues. This CDR3 reads CASTKGVSSNNEQFF.

The rearrangement uses TRBV18 and TRBJ2-1; the D call from TCRdb, TRBD1, cannot be confirmed without DNA. CDR3 size: 15 residues. Germline V gene sequence: CDR1 KGHSH, CDR2 LQKENI. Here the CDR3 reads CASSPTEGLLNEQFF.

This chain joins TRBV12-3 or TRBV12-4 and TRBJ2-7; the TRBD1 assignment by TCRdb is unverifiable without DNA. The CDR3 consists of 14 residues. The CDR3 protein is CASSPHLDSHEQYF.

V usage is TRBV18 and J usage is TRBJ2-1. The germline V gene encodes CDR1 KGHSH and CDR2 LQKENI. The CDR3 extends over 12 amino acids. CDR3 sequence reads: CASSPPGSEQFF.

This sequence joins TRBV28 and TRBJ2-4. CDR1 MDHEN and CDR2 SYDVKM come from the germline V gene. The CDR3 is made up of 13 amino acids. CDR3 residues: CASSLFGGDIQYF.

This chain's CDR3 is CASSPPSGAAYNEQFF. This rearrangement joins TRBV7-9 to TRBJ2-1. CDR1 and CDR2 from the germline V gene are SEHNR and FQNEAQ (reference sequence). There are 16 residues in the CDR3.

J is TRBJ1-1 and V is TRBV29-1. The germline gives CDR1 SQVTM, CDR2 ANQGSEA. This CDR3 spans 16 amino acids. CDR3 region: CSVSVGVGGLDTEAFF.

The chain is built from TRBV18 and TRBJ2-3. The CDR3 contains 17 residues. Germline V gene sequence: CDR1 KGHSH, CDR2 LQKENI. CDR3 amino acids: CASSPGTDFFSTDTQYF.

The V and J genes are TRBV7-9 and TRBJ2-5; checking the TCRdb D call of TRBD2 is not possible without DNA. CDR3 length equals 16 residues. Germline V CDR1 and CDR2: SEHNR, FQNEAQ (reference sequence). The CDR3: CASRFRAGPVQETQYF.

The genes are TRBV28 and TRBJ2-7; TCRdb's D call, TRBD1, is unchecked because there is no DNA. Germline CDR1 is MDHEN and CDR2 is SYDVKM. CDR3 length equals 14 residues. Here the CDR3 reads CASSYPGEQSEQYF.

This chain links TRBV19 with TRBJ2-1; there is no DNA to check the TCRdb D call of TRBD1. Germline V CDR1 and CDR2: LNHDA, SQIVND (reference sequence). The CDR3 is made up of 15 amino acids. This chain's CDR3 is CASSIADGGLNEQFF.

The chain is built from TRBV5-1 and TRBJ2-3; TCRdb returns TRBD2, unconfirmable since there is no DNA. In germline, CDR1 is SGHRS, CDR2 YFSETQ. CDR3 length: 16 residues. The CDR3 spells CASSHSLAGNTDTQYF.

The J gene is TRBJ1-1, the V gene TRBV15; without DNA, the TCRdb call of TRBD1 cannot be checked. Germline loops: CDR1 LNHNV, CDR2 YYDKDF (reference sequence). The CDR3 runs to 16 residues. The chain's CDR3 is CATSSRDRAMNTEAFF.

V gene TRBV29-1 combines with J gene TRBJ1-1. Germline CDR1 SQVTM, CDR2 ANQGSEA. This CDR3 contains 12 residues. Here the CDR3 reads CSVWEWNTEAFF.

This chain connects TRBV5-5 to TRBJ2-1; there is no DNA to check the TCRdb D call of TRBD1. CDR1 and CDR2 from the germline V gene are SGHKS and YYEKEE (reference sequence). The CDR3 is 15 residues long. The CDR3 is CASSLDDRVADEQFF.

The CDR3 spells CASSGLAGALEQYF. The chain is built from TRBV28 and TRBJ2-7; TCRdb's D call, TRBD2, is unchecked because there is no DNA. Germline CDR1 reads MDHEN; CDR2 reads SYDVKM. CDR3 size: 14 residues.

The CDR3 here is CASSYRSSHEQYF. V is TRBV5-1 and J is TRBJ2-7. The germline V gene has CDR1 SGHRS and CDR2 YFSETQ. The CDR3 contains 13 residues. The full variable domain, with the rest looked up from reference TRBV5-1 and TRBJ2-7, is KAGVTQTPRYLIKTRGQQVTLSCSPISGHRSVSWYQQTPGQGLQFLFEYFSETQRNKGNFPGRFSGRQFSNSRSEMNVSTLELGDSALYLCASSYRSSHEQYFGPGTRLTVT.

The rearrangement links TRBV28 to TRBJ2-2. The CDR3 runs to 13 residues. Germline CDR1 is MDHEN and CDR2 is SYDVKM. CDR3 region: CASRGWVSGELFF.

The chain has TRBV13 and TRBJ1-1; as DNA is missing, the TRBD1 call by TCRdb cannot be tested. Germline CDR1 PRHDT, CDR2 FYEKMQ (reference sequence). The CDR3 extends over 15 amino acids. CDR3: CASSLNGEGGSEDFF. The full variable domain, rest sourced from reference TRBV13 and TRBJ1-1, is AAGVIQSPRHLIKEKRETATLKCYPIPRHDTVYWYQQGPGQDPQFLISFYEKMQSDKGSIPDRFSAQQFSDYHSELNMSSLELGDSALYFCASSLNGEGGSEDFFGQGTRLTVV.

This chain links TRBV12-3 or TRBV12-4 with TRBJ2-1; TCRdb proposes TRBD2, but this gene call is untestable without DNA. The CDR3 consists of 16 residues. The CDR3 here is CASRTSGGATYNEQFF.

The J gene is TRBJ2-7, the V gene TRBV7-9; absent DNA, TCRdb's TRBD1 call cannot be checked. The CDR3 sequence is 12 residues long. In germline, CDR1 is SEHNR, CDR2 FQNEAQ (reference sequence). The CDR3 reads CASSSGPGEQYF.

The V and J genes are TRBV29-1 and TRBJ1-1; there is no DNA to check the TCRdb D call of TRBD1. Germline CDR1 SQVTM, CDR2 ANQGSEA. The CDR3 runs to 13 residues. The chain's CDR3 is CSVERGSGTEAFF.

V is TRBV29-1 and J is TRBJ1-1; TCRdb's D call of TRBD1 is untestable without DNA. The V gene's germline CDR1 is SQVTM and CDR2 ANQGSEA. CDR3 length: 12 residues. Here the CDR3 reads CSVGSEGTEAFF.